The following is a T cell receptor beta chain sequence with its context. This record belongs to a study of siplizumab effects on memory and regulatory T cells. There are 12 residues in the CDR3. CDR1 SGHTA and CDR2 FQGNSA come from the germline V gene. V lost 5 bases, J lost 6 bases, and 10 bases lay in between. Per sample, approximately 10^5 TCR templates underwent assay. Profiled with immunoSEQ multiplex PCR; TCRdb holds only in-frame clones, not every one. Among 95,000 to 100,000 clones listed, 85% to 95% were seen once. The rearrangement joins TRBV7-2 to TRBJ1-2; D is unresolved. This receptor was obtained from a human donor in good health. The sample consisted of non-Treg CD4+ T cells sorted from blood. The CDR3 protein is CASSLVGHGYTF. In DNA form, the CDR3 reads TGTGCCAGCAGCCTCGTTGGACATGGCTACACCTTC.